This T cell receptor (beta chain) was captured by sequencing in a study of cytomegalovirus exposure and HLA in healthy donors. On this clone: Its target is unknown.

Germline values: CDR1 GTSNPN, CDR2 SVGIG (reference sequence). V lost 3 bases and J 1 base, leaving 7 bases between the germline ends. The CDR3 loop spans 12 amino acids. The PCR used 60 Vbeta and 13 Jbeta primers. Using immunoSEQ multiplex PCR, the repertoire was profiled, and TCRdb retains in-frame clones only, with some absent. Seen in this sample are around 50,000 clones; the ten most common clones hold roughly 17%. Notes on the study in general: There were three CMV-associated chains whose specificity for CMV antigens was confirmed in vitro. Within a later analysis, the majority of CMV-associated TCR beta chains appeared HLA-restricted.

The rearrangement uses TRBV30 and TRBJ2-7; tentative D call: TRBD1 (6 bases). Material for sequencing was PBMCs. This TCR derives from a male donor in good health and CMV-seronegative. CDR3 in amino acids: CAWRTGSYEQYF. DNA for the CDR3: TGTGCCTGGAGGACAGGTTCCTACGAGCAGTACTTC.